Listed here are 2 T cell receptor beta chains from one sample, sequenced in a study of T cell clones after liver transplantation. Method: immunoSEQ multiplex PCR; TCRdb's copy keeps in-frame clones and lacks some. The table shows tens of thousands of clones, with more than 70% occurring only once. This specimen consisted of CD4+ T cells from blood, obtained at the 22-month timepoint. These TCRs come from a human patient who received a liver transplant. Part of the T cells may come from the graft donor.

A single count supports this clone. V usage is TRBV10-2 and J usage is TRBJ1-5, with TRBD1 as a possible D gene (5 bases). CDR3 length: 14 residues. With 2 bases removed from V and 4 bases from J, the gap between germline ends came to 9 bases. Germline loops: CDR1 WSHSY, CDR2 SAAADI. Written as DNA, the CDR3 is TGCGCCAGCAGTGAGACAGGTGCAAATCAGCCCCAGCATTTT. Amino acid sequence: CASSETGANQPQHF.

The rearrangement links TRBV5-1 to TRBJ1-1; tentative D call: TRBD1 (5 bases). Germline V gene lookup returns CDR1 SGHRS and CDR2 YFSETQ. The CDR3 runs 12 residues. V was pared by 4 bases and J by 6 bases, with 10 bases between. The CDR3 DNA reads as TGCGCCAGCAGCATCGGGGGGTCTGAAGCTTTCTTT. Amino acids: CASSIGGSEAFF. Combining the CDR3 with reference TRBV5-1 and TRBJ1-1 gives the whole variable domain KAGVTQTPRYLIKTRGQQVTLSCSPISGHRSVSWYQQTPGQGLQFLFEYFSETQRNKGNFPGRFSGRQFSNSRSEMNVSTLELGDSALYLCASSIGGSEAFFGQGTRLTVV.